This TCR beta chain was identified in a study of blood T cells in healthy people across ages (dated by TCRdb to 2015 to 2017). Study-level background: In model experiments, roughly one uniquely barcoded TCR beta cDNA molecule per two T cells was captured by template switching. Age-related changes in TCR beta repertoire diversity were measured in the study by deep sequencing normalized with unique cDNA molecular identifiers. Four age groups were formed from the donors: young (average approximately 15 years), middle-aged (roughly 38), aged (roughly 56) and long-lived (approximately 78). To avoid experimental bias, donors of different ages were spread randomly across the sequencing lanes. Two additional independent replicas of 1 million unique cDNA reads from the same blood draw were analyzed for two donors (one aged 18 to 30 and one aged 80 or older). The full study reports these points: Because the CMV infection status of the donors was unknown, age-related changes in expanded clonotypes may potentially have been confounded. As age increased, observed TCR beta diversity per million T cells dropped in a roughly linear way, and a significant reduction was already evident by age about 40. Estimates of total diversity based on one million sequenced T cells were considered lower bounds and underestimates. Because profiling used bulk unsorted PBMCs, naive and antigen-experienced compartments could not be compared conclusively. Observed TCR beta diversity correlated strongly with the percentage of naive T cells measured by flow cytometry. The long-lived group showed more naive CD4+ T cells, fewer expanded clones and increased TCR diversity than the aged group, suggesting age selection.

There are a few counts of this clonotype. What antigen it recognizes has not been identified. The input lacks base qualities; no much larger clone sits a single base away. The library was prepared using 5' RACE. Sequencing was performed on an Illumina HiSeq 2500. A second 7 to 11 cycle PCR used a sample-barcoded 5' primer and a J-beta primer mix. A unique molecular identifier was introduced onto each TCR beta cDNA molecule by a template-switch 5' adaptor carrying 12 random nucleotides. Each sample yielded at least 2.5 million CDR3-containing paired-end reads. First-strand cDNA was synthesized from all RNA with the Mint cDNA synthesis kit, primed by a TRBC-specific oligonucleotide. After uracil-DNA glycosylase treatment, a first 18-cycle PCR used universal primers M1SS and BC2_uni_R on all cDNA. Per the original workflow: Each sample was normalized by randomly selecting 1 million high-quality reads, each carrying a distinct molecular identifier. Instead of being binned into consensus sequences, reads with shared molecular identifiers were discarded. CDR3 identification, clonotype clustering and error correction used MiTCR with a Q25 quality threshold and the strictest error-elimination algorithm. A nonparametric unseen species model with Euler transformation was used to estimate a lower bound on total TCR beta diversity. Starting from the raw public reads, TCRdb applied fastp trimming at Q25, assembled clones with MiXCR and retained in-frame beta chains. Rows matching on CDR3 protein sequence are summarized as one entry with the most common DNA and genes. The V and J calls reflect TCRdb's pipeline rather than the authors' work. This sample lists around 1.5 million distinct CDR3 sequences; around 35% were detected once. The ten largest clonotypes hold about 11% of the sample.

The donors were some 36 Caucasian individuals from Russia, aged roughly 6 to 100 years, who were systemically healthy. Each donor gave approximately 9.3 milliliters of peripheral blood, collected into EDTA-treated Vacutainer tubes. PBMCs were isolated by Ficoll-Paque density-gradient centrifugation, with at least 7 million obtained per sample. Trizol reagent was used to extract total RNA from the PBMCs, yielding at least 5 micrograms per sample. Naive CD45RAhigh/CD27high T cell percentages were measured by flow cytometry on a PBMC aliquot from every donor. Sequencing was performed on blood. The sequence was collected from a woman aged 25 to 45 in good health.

The CDR3 reads CASGDNGDTQYF. The DNA sequence is given as TGTGCCTCGGGGGATAATGGAGATACGCAGTATTTT. The chain is encoded by TRBV7-3 joined to TRBJ2-3; TRBD2 is a weak D gene call, 6 bases matching. According to the germline V gene, CDR1 reads SGHTA and CDR2 reads FQGTGA. The CDR3, cysteine through phenylalanine, is 12 amino acids long. Only the CDR3 portion is preserved as DNA: 36 bases, with reading frame beginning at the first base. V sheds 11 bases and J sheds 5 bases, leaving 14 bases between their ends. With all but the CDR3 taken from the reference TRBV7-3 and TRBJ2-3 genes, the full variable domain is: GAGVSQTPSNKVTEKGKYVELRCDPISGHTALYWYRQSLGQGPEFLIYFQGTGAADDSGLPNDRFFAVRPEGSVSTLKIQRTERGDSAVYLCASGDNGDTQYFGPGTRLTVL.